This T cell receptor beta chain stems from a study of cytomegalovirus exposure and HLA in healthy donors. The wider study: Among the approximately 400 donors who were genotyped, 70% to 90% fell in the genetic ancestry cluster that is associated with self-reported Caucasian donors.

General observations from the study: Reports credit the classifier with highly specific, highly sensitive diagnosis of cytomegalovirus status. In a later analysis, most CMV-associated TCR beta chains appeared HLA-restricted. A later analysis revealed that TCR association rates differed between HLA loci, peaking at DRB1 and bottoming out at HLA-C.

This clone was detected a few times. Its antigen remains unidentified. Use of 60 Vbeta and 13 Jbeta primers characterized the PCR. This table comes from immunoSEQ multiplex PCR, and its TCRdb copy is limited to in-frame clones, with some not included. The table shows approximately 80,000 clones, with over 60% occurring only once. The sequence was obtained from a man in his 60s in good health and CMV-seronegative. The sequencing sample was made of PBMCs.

In DNA, the CDR3 is TGCAGCGTAAAGACAGGGTGGGTCGACACTGAAGCTTTCTTT. Its translation is CSVKTGWVDTEAFF. The chain carries TRBV29-1 and TRBJ1-1, with 7 nucleotides matching TRBD1. Germline CDR1 SQVTM, CDR2 ANQGSEA. The trim removed 6 bases at V and 3 bases at J, leaving 10 bases unmatched. The CDR3 runs 14 residues.